This T cell receptor beta chain emerged from a study of T-cell memory formation after mild COVID-19. The CDR3 has 16 residues. V trimming: 5 bases; J trimming: 4 bases; junction bases outside the gene matches: 10. This clonotype was seen only once. TCRdb passed the 5' RACE reads through MiXCR, listing each CDR3 protein once. Of about 200,000 distinct CDR3 sequences in the sample, 16% were seen once. The TCR comes from an adult woman who had mild COVID-19 (a few samples of this study predate the infection). Cell type and time point are not known. The rearrangement links TRBV12-3 or TRBV12-4 to TRBJ2-2; 7 bases map to TRBD1. What was sequenced was PBMCs or a T cell subset sorted from them (not recorded which). The CDR3 region is CASSRDSSAGTGELFF. DNA of the CDR3: TGTGCCAGCAGTCGGGACAGCTCGGCGGGCACCGGGGAGCTGTTTTTT.